The rows below give T cell receptor beta chains drawn from one sample of a study of long-term antiretroviral therapy in people with HIV. Here immunoSEQ multiplex PCR was the method, and the copy in TCRdb shows in-frame clones only, minus some. The top ten clones hold about 13% of a sample with about 16,000 clones, about four fifths of them seen once. Sequenced here: unsorted PBMCs, sampled approximately 3.4 years after starting antiretroviral therapy. All receptors derive from a woman aged 40 to 49 with HIV. Each CDR3 is given without its conserved first and last residue. D genes are given only for firm matches. For some rows the clone size is stated as once, few or many, or as a class when expanded; others skip it.

abundance,len,d_gene,v_gene,j_gene,CDR3aa
few,12,NA,TRBV27,TRBJ1-3,ASRRGTLAPTIY
NA,12,NA,TRBV7-9,TRBJ2-7,ASSLGQNTYEQY
once,9,NA,TRBV25-1,TRBJ2-7,ASSPNREQY
NA,12,NA,TRBV5-1,TRBJ2-5,ASSLGSGQETQY
NA,12,TRBD1,TRBV5-4,TRBJ1-2,ASSFKTGNYGYT
few,13,NA,TRBV2,TRBJ1-1,ASRTEEAGNTEAF
NA,13,TRBD1,TRBV5-6,TRBJ2-3,ASSLWDRGTDTQY
NA,12,TRBD1,TRBV29-1,TRBJ2-1,SADPGTDPDEQF
NA,13,NA,TRBV30,TRBJ2-2,AWSRGPGDTGELF
NA,11,TRBD1,TRBV7-2,TRBJ1-5,ASSPGQGQPQH
NA,11,NA,TRBV6-6,TRBJ2-5,ASSYGVQETQY
once,11,NA,TRBV2,TRBJ2-5,ASSGAGRETQY
NA,14,TRBD1,TRBV7-8,TRBJ1-2,ASSLARGQGPYGYT
NA,13,TRBD1,TRBV2,TRBJ1-2,ASRAGQGTNYGYT
NA,12,NA,TRBV2,TRBJ1-2,ASSVGQGGYGYT
NA,13,NA,TRBV6-5,TRBJ1-5,ASRPREISNQPQH
few,15,TRBD2,TRBV7-2,TRBJ2-3,ASSLGLAGGPRDTQY
NA,13,TRBD1,TRBV18,TRBJ1-2,ASSPPTGGSYGYT
NA,10,NA,TRBV6-5,TRBJ1-1,ASSPGTIEAF
NA,12,NA,TRBV5-6,TRBJ1-4,ASSLAGFNGKLF
few,12,TRBD2,TRBV5-1,TRBJ2-5,ASSSTAGEETQY
NA,13,TRBD1,TRBV2,TRBJ1-5,ASSGGDRQYQPQH
few,13,TRBD2,TRBV2,TRBJ2-7,ASIPPSGGQVEQY
NA,13,NA,TRBV6-5,TRBJ2-2,ASSYSGRRTGELF
NA,12,NA,TRBV10-3,TRBJ2-5,AISQYEGKETQY
NA,14,TRBD2,TRBV7-2,TRBJ2-3,ASSLTPAGNTDTQY
NA,13,NA,TRBV6-1,TRBJ1-5,ASSEGTAYNQPQH
few,11,NA,TRBV2,TRBJ1-1,ASSANQRTEAF